This T cell receptor (beta chain) was sequenced for a study of shared clonotypes between healthy human individuals. The study's findings and limits: The four-donor shared clonotypes exceeded non-shared clonotypes in generation probability, with non-shared ones scoring lower. A small donor pool kept down the genetic and exposure-history diversity that was represented.

On this clone: Antigen specificity is unknown.

Assay used: immunoSEQ multiplex PCR; TCRdb lists only in-frame clones, some missing. The sample shows some 1,400,000 clones, over 95% of them seen only once. CDR1 is SGHNT and CDR2 is YYREEE in the germline V gene (reference sequence). V dropped 3 bases and J dropped 5; count of bases not matched to a gene: 4. The CDR3 contains 15 residues. Sequenced: naive CD4+ T cells sorted from blood. Sample subset: CD45RA+ positively selected. The source of this sequence is a man aged 25 to 45 in good health. The chain uses TRBV5-4 and TRBJ2-1; the match to TRBD2 covers 11 bases. The CDR3 coding sequence is TGTGCCAGCAGCTGGGGGACTAGCGGCGACAATGAGCAGTTCTTC. Amino acids: CASSWGTSGDNEQFF.